This TCR beta chain was captured by sequencing in a study of blood T cell repertoires in COVID-19. The sample holds one count of this clone. Some clones are missing from TCRdb's copy, which holds only in-frame ones; the method was immunoSEQ multiplex PCR. The sample yields some 30,000 clones, about 86% seen once. V shed 0 bases and J shed 3 bases, with 11 bases lying between them. This CDR3 comprises 15 residues. CDR1 is SGHVS, CDR2 FQNEAQ, per germline. This TCR came from a human donor in a cohort sampled during active COVID-19. The chain joins TRBV7-8 to TRBJ1-1; D ambiguous. Source material: peripheral blood. The CDR3 is CASSLAGPGHTEAFF. The DNA of the CDR3 is TGTGCCAGCAGCTTAGCAGGCCCTGGGCACACTGAAGCTTTCTTT.